The T cell receptor beta chain described here comes from a study of blood T cell repertoires in COVID-19. Trimming took 2 bases from V and 6 from J, leaving 6 bases between them. Germline values: CDR1 SGHNT, CDR2 YYREEE (reference sequence). The CDR3 consists of 12 residues. Measured with immunoSEQ multiplex PCR; TCRdb has only the in-frame clones, and not every one. The table records under 200,000 clones, more than 75% of them present only once. Sequencing was done on a sample of peripheral blood. This TCR came from a man between 40 and 49 years old with active or convalescent COVID-19. The rearrangement uses TRBV5-4 and TRBJ1-5; no clear D. In DNA, the CDR3 is TGTGCCAGCAGCTTTGAGGGTCAGCCCCAGCATTTT. Translation: CASSFEGQPQHF. The whole variable domain, remainder taken from reference TRBV5-4 and TRBJ1-5, is ETGVTQSPTHLIKTRGQQVTLRCSSQSGHNTVSWYQQALGQGPQFIFQYYREEENGRGNFPPRFSGLQFPNYSSELNVNALELDDSALYLCASSFEGQPQHFGDGTRLSIL.